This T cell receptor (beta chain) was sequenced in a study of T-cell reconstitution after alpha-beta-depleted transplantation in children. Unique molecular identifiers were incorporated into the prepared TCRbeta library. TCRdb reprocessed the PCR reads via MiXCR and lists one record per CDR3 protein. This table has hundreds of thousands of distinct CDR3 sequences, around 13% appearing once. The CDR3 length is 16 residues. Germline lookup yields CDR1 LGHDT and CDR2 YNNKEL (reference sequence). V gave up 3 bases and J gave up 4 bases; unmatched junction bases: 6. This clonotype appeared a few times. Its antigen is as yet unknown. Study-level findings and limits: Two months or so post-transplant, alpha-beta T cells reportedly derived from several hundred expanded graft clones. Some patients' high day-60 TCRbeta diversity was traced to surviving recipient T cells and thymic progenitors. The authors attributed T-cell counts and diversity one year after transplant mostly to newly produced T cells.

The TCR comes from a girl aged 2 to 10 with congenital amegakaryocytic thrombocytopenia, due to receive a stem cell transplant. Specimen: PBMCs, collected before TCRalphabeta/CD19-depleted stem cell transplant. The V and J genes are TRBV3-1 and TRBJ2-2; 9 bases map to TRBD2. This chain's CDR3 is CASSQVAGVGTGELFF. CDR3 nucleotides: TGTGCCAGCAGCCAGGTAGCGGGAGTTGGCACCGGGGAGCTGTTTTTT.